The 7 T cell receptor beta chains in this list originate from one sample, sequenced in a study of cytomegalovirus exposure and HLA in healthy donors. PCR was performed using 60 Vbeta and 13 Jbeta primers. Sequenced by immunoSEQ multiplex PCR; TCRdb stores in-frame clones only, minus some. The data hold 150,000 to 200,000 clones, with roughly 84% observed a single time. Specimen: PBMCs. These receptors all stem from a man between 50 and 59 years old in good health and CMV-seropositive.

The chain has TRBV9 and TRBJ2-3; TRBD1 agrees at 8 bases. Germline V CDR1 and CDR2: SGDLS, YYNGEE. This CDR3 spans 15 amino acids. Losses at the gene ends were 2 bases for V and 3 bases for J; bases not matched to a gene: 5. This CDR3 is CASSVRDRPTDTQYF. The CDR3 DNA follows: TGTGCCAGCAGCGTCCGGGACAGGCCGACAGATACGCAGTATTTT.

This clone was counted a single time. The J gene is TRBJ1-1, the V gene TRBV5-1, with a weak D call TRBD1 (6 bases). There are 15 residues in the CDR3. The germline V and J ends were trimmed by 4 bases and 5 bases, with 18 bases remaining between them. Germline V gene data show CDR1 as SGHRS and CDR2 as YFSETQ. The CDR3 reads CASSPVGALGTEAFF. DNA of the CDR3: TGCGCCAGCAGCCCCGTGGGGGCCCTGGGGACTGAAGCTTTCTTT.

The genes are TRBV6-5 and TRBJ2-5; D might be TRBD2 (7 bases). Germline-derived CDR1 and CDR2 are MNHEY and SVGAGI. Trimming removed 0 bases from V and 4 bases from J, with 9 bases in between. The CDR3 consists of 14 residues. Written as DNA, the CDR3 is TGTGCCAGCAGTTACTCGAGGGGGGGAGAGACCCAGTACTTC. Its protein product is CASSYSRGGETQYF.

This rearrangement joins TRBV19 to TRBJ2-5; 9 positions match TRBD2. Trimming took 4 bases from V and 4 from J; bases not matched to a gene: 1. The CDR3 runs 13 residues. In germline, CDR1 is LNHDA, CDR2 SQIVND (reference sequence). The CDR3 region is CASSKLAGETQYF. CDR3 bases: TGTGCCAGTAGTAAACTAGCGGGAGAGACCCAGTACTTC.

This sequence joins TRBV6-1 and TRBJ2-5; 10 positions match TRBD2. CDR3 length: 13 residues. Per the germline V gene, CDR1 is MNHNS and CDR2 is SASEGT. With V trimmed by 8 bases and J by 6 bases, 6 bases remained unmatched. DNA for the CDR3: TGTGCCAGCGAGCGGGGGGGCCGGAAGACCCAGTACTTC. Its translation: CASERGGRKTQYF.

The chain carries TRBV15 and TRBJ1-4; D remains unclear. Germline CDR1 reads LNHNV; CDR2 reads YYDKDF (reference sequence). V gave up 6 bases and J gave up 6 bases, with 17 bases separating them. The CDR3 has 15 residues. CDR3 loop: CATREGPSSHEKLFF. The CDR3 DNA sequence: TGTGCCACCAGAGAGGGCCCAAGTTCCCATGAAAAACTGTTTTTT.

The CDR3 DNA is TGTGCCAGCAAGACGCAGCAGAGCGACTATGGCTACACCTTC. Translation gives CASKTQQSDYGYTF. V is TRBV27 and J is TRBJ1-2; no firm D call. Germline CDR1 reads MNHEY; CDR2 reads SMNVEV (reference sequence). Trimming took 7 bases from V and 3 from J, leaving 15 bases between them. CDR3 length: 14 amino acids.